The sequence of this T cell receptor beta chain was determined in a study of T cells in localized non-small cell lung cancer. The study's findings and limits: Uninvolved adjacent lung showed higher T cell clonality than tumor.

The assay was immunoSEQ multiplex PCR, and TCRdb's table has in-frame clones only and misses some. The sample lists about 8,000 clones, around 87% occurring once. The V end lost 6 bases, the J end lost 3 bases, and 26 bases lay between the germline ends. CDR1 is KGHSH and CDR2 is LQKENI in the germline V gene. The CDR3 spans 18 residues. About this clone itself: As yet, its antigen is unknown.

The chain employs TRBV18 and TRBJ1-2; possible D gene TRBD1, 5 bases. The TCR was taken from a male donor at least 60 years old with stage III lung adenocarcinoma. The input for sequencing was peripheral blood, taken before any cancer treatment. The CDR3, as DNA: TGTGCCAGCTCTACCTTGGGGGTCGCTCTCAGGATCGACTATGGCTACACCTTC. Translating it yields CASSTLGVALRIDYGYTF.